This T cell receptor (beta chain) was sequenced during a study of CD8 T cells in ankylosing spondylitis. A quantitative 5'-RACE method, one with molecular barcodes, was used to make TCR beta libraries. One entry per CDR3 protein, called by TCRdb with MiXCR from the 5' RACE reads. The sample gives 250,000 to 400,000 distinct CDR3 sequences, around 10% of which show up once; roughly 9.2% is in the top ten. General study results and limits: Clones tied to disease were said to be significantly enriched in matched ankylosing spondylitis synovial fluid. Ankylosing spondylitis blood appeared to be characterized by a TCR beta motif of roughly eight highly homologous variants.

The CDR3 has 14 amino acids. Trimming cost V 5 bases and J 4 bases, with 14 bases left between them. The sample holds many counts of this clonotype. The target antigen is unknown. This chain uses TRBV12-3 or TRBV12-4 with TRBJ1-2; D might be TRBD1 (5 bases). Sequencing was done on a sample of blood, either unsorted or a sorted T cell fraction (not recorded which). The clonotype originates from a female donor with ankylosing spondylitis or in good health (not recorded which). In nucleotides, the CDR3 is TGTGCCAGCAGTCCGGGGACGACGATCTATGGCTACACCTTC. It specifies CASSPGTTIYGYTF.